A selection of T cell receptor beta chains follows, all from one sample in a study of OX40 agonist ivuxolimab in advanced cancers. TCRdb keeps only in-frame clones here, not all; method: immunoSEQ multiplex PCR. The table has 55,000 to 65,000 clones, 75% to 90% seen once; the top ten hold 0.3% to 0.45%. This specimen was CD4+ or CD8+ T cells sorted from blood, taken in a trial of the OX40 agonist ivuxolimab. The receptors here all came from an adult with an advanced solid tumor such as melanoma, head and neck, liver or kidney cancer. Both conserved end residues are part of each CDR3. The order of the fields is clone size, D gene, V gene, J gene, CDR3 DNA, CDR3 protein. D genes are given only for firm matches. Expanded clones are given a class, and other clones once, few, many or no size at all.

>-|-|TRBV5-1|TRBJ1-4
TGCGCCAGCAGCGTGGACAGTACGGGAAATGAAAAACTGTTTTTT
CASSVDSTGNEKLFF
>-|TRBD1|TRBV5-1|TRBJ2-1
TGTGCCAGCAGCTTGGGCGACAGGGCCTACAATGAGCAGTTCTTC
CASSLGDRAYNEQFF
>-|-|TRBV6-6|TRBJ1-4
TGTGCCAGCAGTGATGGGGCTAATAATGAAAAACTGTTTTTT
CASSDGANNEKLFF
>-|-|TRBV5-4|TRBJ2-7
TGTGCCAGCAGCTCGGACGTCTACGAGCAGTACTTC
CASSSDVYEQYF
>once|-|TRBV2|TRBJ1-4
TGTGCCAGCAGCTCAAATGGGGTAAAAAATGAAAAACTGTTTTTT
CASSSNGVKNEKLFF
>-|TRBD2|TRBV7-8|TRBJ2-7
TGTGCCAGCAGCTTTCTAGCGGGAGGGATATACGAGCAGTACTTC
CASSFLAGGIYEQYF
>-|TRBD1|TRBV20-1|TRBJ2-1
TGCAGTGCAGCAGACGGGACAGGGCCCCTCTTC
CSAADGTGPLF
>-|-|TRBV7-3|TRBJ2-3
TGTGCCAGCAGCAACCCTCCCACAGATACGCAGTATTTT
CASSNPPTDTQYF
>once|-|TRBV10-3|TRBJ2-3
TGTGCCATCATGCGCCAGGGAGACACAGATACGCAGTATTTT
CAIMRQGDTDTQYF
>-|-|TRBV7-2|TRBJ2-7
TGTGCCAGCAGCCAAACGGGGTTAACTTGGTACTTC
CASSQTGLTWYF
>-|TRBD2|TRBV7-2|TRBJ2-7
TGTGCCAGCAGCCCACCCCGGGCTAGCGGGAGGGTCGAGCAGTACTTC
CASSPPRASGRVEQYF
>-|-|TRBV19|TRBJ2-3
TGTGCCAGTATGAGGCGGGGCACAGATACGCAGTATTTT
CASMRRGTDTQYF
>-|-|TRBV6-5|TRBJ2-3
TGTGCCAGCAGTTACTCGCGGTCCATGCGCACAGATACGCAGTATTTT
CASSYSRSMRTDTQYF
>-|TRBD2|TRBV5-4|TRBJ2-1
TGTGCCAGCAGCACCTTTCTAGCGGGGGGGATTAATGAGCAGTTCTTC
CASSTFLAGGINEQFF
>-|TRBD2|TRBV28|TRBJ2-3
TGTGCCAGCAGCCCAGGCGGGGGGTCGACAGATACGCAGTATTTT
CASSPGGGSTDTQYF
>-|TRBD1|TRBV6-1|TRBJ2-7
TGTGCCAGCAGTGATAACAGGGGGCGCGAGCAGTACTTC
CASSDNRGREQYF
>-|TRBD2|TRBV19|TRBJ2-7
TGTGCCAGTAGTACCGGGACTAGCTTCCACGAGCAGTACTTC
CASSTGTSFHEQYF
>-|TRBD2|TRBV7-2|TRBJ2-7
TGTGCCAGCAGCTTAGCCGGGACTAGCGGCTACGAGCAGTACTTC
CASSLAGTSGYEQYF
>-|TRBD2|TRBV9|TRBJ2-1
TGTGCCAGCAGCACCTATAGCGGGAGGGTCCTTGGGAATGAGCAGTTCTTC
CASSTYSGRVLGNEQFF
>-|-|TRBV5-1|TRBJ2-7
TGCGCCAGCAGTTCTGGGCTAGCGAGCTTCTACGAGCAGTACTTC
CASSSGLASFYEQYF
>-|TRBD1|TRBV19|TRBJ1-2
TGTGCCAGTAGTATAGAGCCGGGACAGGGTCATGGCTACACCTTC
CASSIEPGQGHGYTF
>-|-|TRBV10-2|TRBJ2-2
TGCGCCAGCAGTGACACTCGTGGGACCGGGGAGCTGTTTTTT
CASSDTRGTGELFF
>once|TRBD2|TRBV27|TRBJ2-7
TGTGCCAGCAGTCAACTAGCGCGTCGTCCCTACGAGCAGTACTTC
CASSQLARRPYEQYF
>-|-|TRBV30|TRBJ1-3
TGTGCCTGGAGCATTGGCTGGGGCACCATATATTTT
CAWSIGWGTIYF
>-|TRBD2|TRBV7-9|TRBJ2-5
TGTGCCAGCAGCTTAGCGGCTAGCGGGGGGCCCACCCGCGAGACCCAGTACTTC
CASSLAASGGPTRETQYF
>-|-|TRBV7-3|TRBJ2-1
TGTGCCAGCAGCTTGAGGGAGGATGAGCAGTTCTTC
CASSLREDEQFF
>-|TRBD1|TRBV5-8|TRBJ2-1
TGTGCCAGCAGCTTGGGGACAGGGCTTTCAAATGAGCAGTTCTTC
CASSLGTGLSNEQFF
>-|TRBD1|TRBV18|TRBJ1-6
TGTGCCAGCTCACAAAACAGGGGGCTCGTTAATTCACCCCTCCACTTT
CASSQNRGLVNSPLHF
>-|-|TRBV5-1|TRBJ1-4
TGCGCCAGCAGCTTGGGGATAAGGGGAGATAATGAAAAACTGTTTTTT
CASSLGIRGDNEKLFF
>-|-|TRBV29-1|TRBJ2-7
TGCAGCGTTCCCTGGGGATTGGGTGAGCAGTACTTC
CSVPWGLGEQYF
>-|TRBD1|TRBV19|TRBJ2-7
TGTGCCAGTAGTATCGCCGGGACAGGGAACTACGAGCAGTACTTC
CASSIAGTGNYEQYF
>-|-|TRBV6-1|TRBJ2-5
TGTGCCAGCAGTGTAATAAAGGGAAGAGGGGAGACCCAGTACTTC
CASSVIKGRGETQYF